These 24 T cell receptor beta chains came from one sample sequenced in a study of T cell responses to AZD1222 COVID-19 vaccine. Profiling relied on immunoSEQ multiplex PCR, and the TCRdb table lists in-frame clones only, not all of them. This sample yields about 110,000 clones, of which approximately 89% are seen a single time; nearly 4.5% belongs to the top ten. Source: peripheral blood, taken on day 0 of AZD1222 vaccination. Source of these receptors: an adult in good health.

This chain connects TRBV30 to TRBJ1-2; the D is unclear. Germline CDR1 reads GTSNPN; CDR2 reads SVGIG (reference sequence). The CDR3 contains 11 residues. The ends were cut back, 0 bases at V and 5 bases at J, with 4 bases in the middle. CDR3 coding DNA: TGTGCCTGGAGTGTCTATTATGGCTACACCTTC. The encoded protein is CAWSVYYGYTF.

The chain has TRBV5-1 and TRBJ2-3; 11 bases align to TRBD1. V gave up 5 bases and J gave up 3 bases; unmatched junction bases: 2. The CDR3 spans 14 residues. Germline V gene sequence: CDR1 SGHRS, CDR2 YFSETQ. The CDR3 coding sequence is TGCGCCAGCAGGGGACAGGGGGTTACAGATACGCAGTATTTT. It is translated as CASRGQGVTDTQYF. Filled out from reference TRBV5-1 and TRBJ2-3, the complete variable domain reads KAGVTQTPRYLIKTRGQQVTLSCSPISGHRSVSWYQQTPGQGLQFLFEYFSETQRNKGNFPGRFSGRQFSNSRSEMNVSTLELGDSALYLCASRGQGVTDTQYFGPGTRLTVL.

This clone was detected only a few times. The V and J genes are TRBV29-1 and TRBJ2-7; weak D call: TRBD1 (7 bases). V lost 7 bases, J lost 0 bases, and 13 bases lay in between. The CDR3 contains 13 residues. From germline, CDR1 is SQVTM and CDR2 ANQGSEA. CDR3 loop: CSGQGGDSYEQYF. CDR3 sequence (DNA): TGCAGCGGACAGGGAGGAGACTCCTACGAGCAGTACTTC.

The CDR3 here is CASSQDIGDSYNEQFF. The CDR3 coding sequence is TGTGCCAGCAGCCAAGATATCGGGGACTCCTACAATGAGCAGTTCTTC. This chain uses TRBV3-1 (or the pseudogene TRBV3-2) with TRBJ2-1, with D possibly TRBD2 on 5 matching bases. Trimming pared 0 bases from V and 0 bases from J, leaving 9 bases between. The CDR3 runs 16 residues. Germline V gene data show CDR1 as LGHDT and CDR2 as YNNKEL (reference sequence).

The chain joins TRBV15 to TRBJ2-7, with 8 bases lining up with TRBD1. The V gene's germline CDR1 is LNHNV and CDR2 YYDKDF (reference sequence). The V gene end was trimmed by 7 bases and the J gene end by 2 bases; junction bases not matched to a gene: 7. CDR3 size: 14 residues. Here the CDR3 DNA reads TGTGCCACCAAACGGGACAGGCAAACCTACGAGCAGTACTTC. Residues: CATKRDRQTYEQYF.

The genes are TRBV6-5 and TRBJ1-5; 8 bases are a match to TRBD1. The CDR3 spans 14 residues. Germline values: CDR1 MNHEY, CDR2 SVGAGI. V lost 4 bases, J lost 7 bases, and 6 bases stayed unmatched. As DNA, the CDR3 is TGTGCCAGCAGTTCCGGACAGGGTCTACAGCCCCAGCATTTT. Its translation is CASSSGQGLQPQHF.

The chain links TRBV11-2 to TRBJ1-4, with a weak D call TRBD1 (5 bases). The V end lost 1 base, the J end lost 3 bases, and 15 bases lay between the germline ends. Germline CDR1 is SGHAT and CDR2 is FQNNGV. This CDR3 region has 17 residues. Written as DNA, the CDR3 is TGTGCCAGCAGCTTAGGCCGCATGACAGCCCCTAATGAAAAACTGTTTTTT. It specifies CASSLGRMTAPNEKLFF.

The chain employs TRBV28 and TRBJ2-2, with D possibly TRBD2 on 7 matching bases. Trimming took 7 bases from V and 3 from J, leaving 12 bases between them. CDR3 size: 14 residues. The germline gives CDR1 MDHEN, CDR2 SYDVKM. This CDR3 is CASIAGAYTGELFF. The DNA of the CDR3 is TGTGCCAGCATTGCGGGGGCCTACACCGGGGAGCTGTTTTTT.

The chain is built from TRBV29-1 and TRBJ2-7; either TRBD1 or TRBD2 may fit D (5 bases each). The germline CDR1 and CDR2 sequences are SQVTM and ANQGSEA. This CDR3 contains 13 residues. Trimming removed 4 bases at V and 1 base at J, with 11 bases between. This chain's CDR3 is CSVVRDGSYEQYF. CDR3 nucleotide sequence: TGCAGCGTTGTACGGGACGGATCCTACGAGCAGTACTTC.

The CDR3 DNA sequence: TGTGCCTGGGAGCTCAGCCGCCCGGGGGGCCCCTACAATGAGCAGTTCTTC. Translated: CAWELSRPGGPYNEQFF. The chain combines TRBV30 with TRBJ2-1, with D possibly being TRBD2 (7 bases). Deletions cut 5 bases from V and 2 bases from J, with 22 bases between. The CDR3 covers 17 residues. Germline values: CDR1 GTSNPN, CDR2 SVGIG (reference sequence).

V gene TRBV28 combines with J gene TRBJ2-3, with 7 bases lining up with TRBD1. J was trimmed by 4 bases and V by 4 bases; bases with no gene match: 8. The CDR3 runs to 15 residues. Germline CDR1 and CDR2: MDHEN and SYDVKM. The CDR3 bases are TGTGCCAGCAGTTACAGGGGCCTCCTCGCAGATACGCAGTATTTT. It is translated as CASSYRGLLADTQYF.

The rearrangement joins TRBV25-1 to TRBJ2-1, with D possibly called TRBD1 or TRBD2 (7 bases each). Germline CDR1 MGHDK, CDR2 SYGVNS. The CDR3 totals 15 residues. The V and J ends lost 2 bases and 8 bases respectively, with 16 bases between them. The CDR3: CASSEHGRGGHEQFF. The CDR3 DNA is TGTGCCAGCAGTGAACATGGCAGGGGGGGCCATGAGCAGTTCTTC.

The rearrangement uses TRBV27 and TRBJ1-6; no firm D call. V dropped 2 bases and J dropped 8 bases, with 10 bases sitting between them. The CDR3 extends over 14 amino acids. Germline V gene data show CDR1 as MNHEY and CDR2 as SMNVEV (reference sequence). CDR3 coding DNA: TGTGCCAGCAGTTTAGGTCTTAGGGATTCACCCCTCCACTTT. Its translation is CASSLGLRDSPLHF.

The V call is TRBV5-6, the J call TRBJ1-1, with TRBD1 matching 10 bases. The CDR3 totals 16 residues. The germline V gene encodes CDR1 SGHDT and CDR2 YYEEEE. The J segment lost 2 bases and the V segment lost 4 bases, leaving 8 bases of the junction unmatched. In DNA form, the CDR3 reads TGTGCCAGCAGCCCTGACAGGGGGCGAATAAACACTGAAGCTTTCTTT. This encodes CASSPDRGRINTEAFF.

This clone was recorded once. The V and J genes are TRBV5-1 and TRBJ2-1; D gene uncertain. Germline V gene lookup returns CDR1 SGHRS and CDR2 YFSETQ. Trimming left V 1 base short and J 8 bases short, with 10 bases between. The CDR3 spans 13 residues. The CDR3 sequence: CASSLLLVDEQFF. Written as DNA, the CDR3 is TGCGCCAGCAGCTTGCTACTGGTCGATGAGCAGTTCTTC.

J is TRBJ1-2 and V is TRBV5-1; TRBD1 agrees at 10 bases. Per the germline V gene, CDR1 is SGHRS and CDR2 is YFSETQ. With 4 bases clipped from V and 3 bases from J, the junction kept 9 bases outside the gene matches. The CDR3 contains 16 residues. The CDR3: CASSPFPGTGDYGYTF. The CDR3 DNA reads as TGCGCCAGCAGCCCATTCCCCGGGACAGGGGACTATGGCTACACCTTC.

The chain is built from TRBV28 and TRBJ2-3; 9 bases align to TRBD1. This CDR3 region has 16 residues. After removal of 3 bases from V and 0 bases from J, the junction contained 4 bases not matched to a gene. The germline V gene has CDR1 MDHEN and CDR2 SYDVKM. The CDR3 sequence is CASSFEDRGSTDTQYF. The DNA for the CDR3 is TGTGCCAGCAGTTTCGAGGACAGGGGAAGCACAGATACGCAGTATTTT.

The chain has TRBV4-2 and TRBJ1-5, with no clear D. The V end was cut by 0 bases, the J end by 5 bases, with 11 bases between. Germline lookup yields CDR1 LGHNA and CDR2 YNFKEQ. The CDR3 length is 15 residues. CDR3 bases: TGTGCCAGCAGCCAAGAATGGGCAGCACATCAGCCCCAGCATTTT. Protein: CASSQEWAAHQPQHF.

The J gene is TRBJ1-1, the V gene TRBV27, with 7 bases identical to TRBD1. The germline CDR1 and CDR2 sequences are MNHEY and SMNVEV (reference sequence). With V trimmed by 5 bases and J by 2 bases, 5 bases remained unmatched. This CDR3 has 14 amino acids. CDR3 region: CASSLTGFNTEAFF. In DNA form, the CDR3 reads TGTGCCAGCAGTCTGACAGGGTTTAACACTGAAGCTTTCTTT.

The chain couples TRBV3-1 (or the pseudogene TRBV3-2) to TRBJ1-2; D is unresolved. CDR1 is LGHDT, CDR2 YNNKEL, per germline (reference sequence). V was clipped by 0 bases and J by 4 bases, with 9 bases between them. The CDR3 length is 14 residues. CDR3 protein: CASSQDTTLYGYTF. CDR3 DNA: TGTGCCAGCAGCCAAGATACCACCCTCTATGGCTACACCTTC.

This sequence joins TRBV4-1 and TRBJ2-2; TRBD1 aligns across 10 bases. The CDR3 totals 16 residues. V shed 1 base and J 7 bases; nucleotides not matched to a gene: 6. Per the germline V gene, CDR1 is MGHRA and CDR2 is YSYEKL. The CDR3 spells CASSQAQGQGYGELFF. For the CDR3, the DNA is TGCGCCAGCAGCCAAGCCCAGGGACAGGGGTACGGGGAGCTGTTTTTT.

This clone was detected a few times. The chain couples TRBV5-6 to TRBJ1-2; D remains ambiguous. V lost 1 base, J lost 5 bases, and 15 bases lay in between. Germline V lookup: CDR1 SGHDT, CDR2 YYEEEE. The CDR3 length is 15 residues. CDR3 in DNA: TGTGCCAGCAGCTTGCTACAGACTATCATATATGGCTACACCTTC. Protein product: CASSLLQTIIYGYTF.

The chain joins TRBV7-8 to TRBJ2-7, with 7 bases lining up with TRBD1. The CDR3 length is 14 residues. CDR1 and CDR2 (germline): SGHVS, FQNEAQ. The trim removed 6 bases at V and 4 bases at J, leaving 9 bases unmatched. In DNA, the CDR3 is TGTGCCAGCAGAAATACTAGGGGGCCGTACGAGCAGTACTTC. It codes for CASRNTRGPYEQYF.

The CDR3 DNA follows: TGTGCCAGCAGGAGAGACAGGGCCGAGCAGTACTTC. Its protein product is CASRRDRAEQYF. The chain joins TRBV6-1 to TRBJ2-7, with 7 nucleotides matching TRBD1. V lost 6 bases, J lost 6 bases, and 5 bases stayed unmatched. The CDR3 extends over 12 amino acids. CDR1 is MNHNS and CDR2 is SASEGT in the germline V gene.